The source of this TCR beta chain is a study of Ad26.COV2.S vaccination and SARS-CoV-2 variants. Overall study findings and caveats: Total responses of T cells may have been underestimated by the analyses of TCR breadth and depth. The authors reported substantial breadth in spike-specific CD8+ and CD4+ T cell responses after vaccination.

Method: immunoSEQ multiplex PCR; TCRdb's copy keeps in-frame clones and lacks some. The repertoire has about 320,000 clones, about 85% of them found once; the top ten carry about 2.1%. This clone was found a few times. As yet, its antigen is unknown. This CDR3 comprises 12 residues. Germline V gene data show CDR1 as SGHAT and CDR2 as FQNNGV. Trimming stripped 5 bases from V and 6 bases from J, with 11 bases between. Treatment in this sample: some 20 received Ad26.COV2.S at low or high dose, single or two shots; roughly five received placebo; per-sample allocation not given. Following the first vaccine or placebo injection, samples were taken on day 63. Boston supplied an adult donor aged 18-55 years. The shot given was an Ad26 vector that makes Wuhan-strain SARS-CoV-2 spike.

The TCR was taken from a person aged 18-60 years who received the Ad26.COV2.S COVID-19 vaccine or a placebo. The material sequenced was peripheral blood, taken in a trial of Ad26.COV2.S vaccine versus placebo. This chain connects TRBV11-2 to TRBJ2-7; tentatively, D is TRBD2 (6 bases). The CDR3 DNA follows: TGTGCCAGCAGCACGACTAGATTCGAGCAGTACTTC. This codes for CASSTTRFEQYF.